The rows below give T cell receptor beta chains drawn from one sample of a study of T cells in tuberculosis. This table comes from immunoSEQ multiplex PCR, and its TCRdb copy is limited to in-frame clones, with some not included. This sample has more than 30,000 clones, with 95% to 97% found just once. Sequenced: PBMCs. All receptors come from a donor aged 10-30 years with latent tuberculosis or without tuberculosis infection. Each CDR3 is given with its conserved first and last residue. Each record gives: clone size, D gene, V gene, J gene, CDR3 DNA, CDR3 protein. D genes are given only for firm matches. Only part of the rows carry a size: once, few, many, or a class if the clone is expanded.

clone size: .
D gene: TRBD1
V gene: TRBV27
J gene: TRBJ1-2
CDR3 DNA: TGTGCCAGCAGTTTTCAGGGGGCGCAGGGCTACACCTTC
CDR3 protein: CASSFQGAQGYTF

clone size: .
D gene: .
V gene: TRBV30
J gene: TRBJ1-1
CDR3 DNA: TGTGCCTGGAGTTTACAGCTGAACACTGAAGCTTTCTTT
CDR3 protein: CAWSLQLNTEAFF

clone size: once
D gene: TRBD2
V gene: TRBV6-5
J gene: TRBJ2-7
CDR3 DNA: TGTGCCAGCAGCAAGACTAGCGGGATCTCCTACGAGCAGTACTTC
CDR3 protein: CASSKTSGISYEQYF

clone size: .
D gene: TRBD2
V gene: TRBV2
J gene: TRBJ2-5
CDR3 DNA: TGTGCCAGCAGTGAAGTCCTAGCGGGGGGGAGGGAGACCCAGTACTTC
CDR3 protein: CASSEVLAGGRETQYF

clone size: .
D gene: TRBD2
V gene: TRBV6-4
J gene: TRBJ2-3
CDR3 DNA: TGTGCCAGCAGTGAAATTGGGGAGGGTACGCAGTATTTT
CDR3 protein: CASSEIGEGTQYF

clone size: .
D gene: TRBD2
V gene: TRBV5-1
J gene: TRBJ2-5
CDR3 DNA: TGCGCCAGCAGCTCGGGACTAGCGGACTTCCAAGAGACCCAGTACTTC
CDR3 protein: CASSSGLADFQETQYF

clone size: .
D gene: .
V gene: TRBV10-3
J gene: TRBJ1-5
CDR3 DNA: TGTGCCATCAGTGGGCAGGATAGCAATCAGCCCCAGCATTTT
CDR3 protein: CAISGQDSNQPQHF

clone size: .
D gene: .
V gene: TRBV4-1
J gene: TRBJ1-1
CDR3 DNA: TGCGCCAGCAGCAGACCGCCTCCTACCGGGACACGGAACACTGAAGCTTTCTTT
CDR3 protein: CASSRPPPTGTRNTEAFF

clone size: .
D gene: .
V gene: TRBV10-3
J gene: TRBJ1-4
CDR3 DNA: TGTGCCATCAGCAACCTCGGGACAACTAATGAAAAACTGTTTTTT
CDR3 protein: CAISNLGTTNEKLFF

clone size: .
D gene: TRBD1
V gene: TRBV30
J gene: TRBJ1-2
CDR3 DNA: TGTGCCTGGAGTCTAGGGACAGGGTATGGCTACACCTTC
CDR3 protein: CAWSLGTGYGYTF

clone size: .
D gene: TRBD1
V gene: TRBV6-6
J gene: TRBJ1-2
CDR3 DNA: TGTGCCAGCAGCCCGATTAACGGACAGGCGTTCTATGGCTACACCTTC
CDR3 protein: CASSPINGQAFYGYTF

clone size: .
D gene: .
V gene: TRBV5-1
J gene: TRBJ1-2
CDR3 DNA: TGCGCCAGCAGCTTGGTAGCCGGTAACTATGGCTACACCTTC
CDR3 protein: CASSLVAGNYGYTF

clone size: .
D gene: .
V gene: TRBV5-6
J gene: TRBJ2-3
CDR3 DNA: TGTGCCAGCACCCTATCGGGAGATACGCAGTATTTT
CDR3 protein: CASTLSGDTQYF

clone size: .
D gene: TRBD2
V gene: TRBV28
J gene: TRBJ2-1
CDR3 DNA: TGTGCCAGCAGTTTACCAGGACTAGCGGAGTTCTTC
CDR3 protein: CASSLPGLAEFF

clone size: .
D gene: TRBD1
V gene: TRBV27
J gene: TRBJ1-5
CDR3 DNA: TGTGCCAGCGGGACAGGAAATCAGCCCCAGCATTTT
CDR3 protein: CASGTGNQPQHF

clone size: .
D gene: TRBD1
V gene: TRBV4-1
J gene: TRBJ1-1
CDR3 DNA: TGCGCCAGCAGCCAAGAAGGGGGCAGGACTGAAGCTTTCTTT
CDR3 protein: CASSQEGGRTEAFF

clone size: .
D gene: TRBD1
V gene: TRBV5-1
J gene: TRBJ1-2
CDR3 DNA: TGCGCCAGCAGCCCCGGACAGGGTGGCTATGGCTACACCTTC
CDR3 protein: CASSPGQGGYGYTF

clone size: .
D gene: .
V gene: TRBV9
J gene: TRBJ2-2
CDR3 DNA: TGTGCCAGCAGCCGGACAGCGAACACCGGGGAGCTGTTTTTT
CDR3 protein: CASSRTANTGELFF

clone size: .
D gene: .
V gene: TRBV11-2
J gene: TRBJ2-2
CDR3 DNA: TGTGCCAGCAGCTTAACGGCAGGAACCGGGGAGCTGTTTTTT
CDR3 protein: CASSLTAGTGELFF

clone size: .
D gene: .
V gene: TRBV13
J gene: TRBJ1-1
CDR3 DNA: TGTGCCAGCAGCCTAGGTCCCCCGGGGGTGAACACTGAAGCTTTCTTT
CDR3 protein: CASSLGPPGVNTEAFF

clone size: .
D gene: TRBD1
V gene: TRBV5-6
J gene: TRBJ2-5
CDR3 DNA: TGTGCCAGCAGCTGGGGGACAGGGCAAGAGACCCAGTACTTC
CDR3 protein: CASSWGTGQETQYF

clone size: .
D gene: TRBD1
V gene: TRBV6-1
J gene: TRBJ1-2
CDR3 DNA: TGTGCCAGCAGTGAAGTACAGGGGGCCGTCTATGGCTACACCTTC
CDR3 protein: CASSEVQGAVYGYTF

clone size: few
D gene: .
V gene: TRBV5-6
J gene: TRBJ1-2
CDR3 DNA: TGTGCCAGCAGCTTTGGGCAGCTTACTTACTCGTCCTATGGCTACACCTTC
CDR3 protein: CASSFGQLTYSSYGYTF

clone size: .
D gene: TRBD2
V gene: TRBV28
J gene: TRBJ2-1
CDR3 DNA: TGTGCCAGCAGTTTTCCGACACCGACTAGCGGGAGAGACAATGAGCAGTTCTTC
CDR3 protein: CASSFPTPTSGRDNEQFF

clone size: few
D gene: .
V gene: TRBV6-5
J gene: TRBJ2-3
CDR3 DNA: TGTGCCAGCAGTTACGAAGGGGCGGGGAATACGCAGTATTTT
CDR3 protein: CASSYEGAGNTQYF

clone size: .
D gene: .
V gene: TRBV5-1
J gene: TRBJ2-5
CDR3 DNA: TGCGCCAGCAGCTTGGAAGTCCACTTCCAAGAGACCCAGTACTTC
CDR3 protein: CASSLEVHFQETQYF

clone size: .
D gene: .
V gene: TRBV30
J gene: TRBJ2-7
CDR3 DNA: TGTGCCTGGAGTGTAGGTAGGAGTGTAGCCTACGAGCAGTACTTC
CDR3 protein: CAWSVGRSVAYEQYF

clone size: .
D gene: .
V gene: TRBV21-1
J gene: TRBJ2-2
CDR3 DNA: TGTGCCAGCAGCAAAGGACAGAACACCGGGGAGCTGTTTTTT
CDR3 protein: CASSKGQNTGELFF

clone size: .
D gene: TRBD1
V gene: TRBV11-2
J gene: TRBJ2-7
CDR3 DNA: TGTGCCAGCAGCTTACCAACCGGGACAGGGATCTACGAGCAGTACTTC
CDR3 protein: CASSLPTGTGIYEQYF

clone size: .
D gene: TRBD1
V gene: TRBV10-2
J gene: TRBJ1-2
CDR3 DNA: TGCGCCAGCAGTGGACTTACAGGGGTGAACTATGGCTACACCTTC
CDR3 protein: CASSGLTGVNYGYTF

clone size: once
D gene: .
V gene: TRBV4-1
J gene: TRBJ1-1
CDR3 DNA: TGCGCCAGCAGCCCTGGACAAAAATGGACTGAAGCTTTCTTT
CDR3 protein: CASSPGQKWTEAFF

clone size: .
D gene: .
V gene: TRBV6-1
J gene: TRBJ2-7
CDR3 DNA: TGTGCCAGCACCCCCTTGGACAGCTACGAGCAGTACTTC
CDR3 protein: CASTPLDSYEQYF

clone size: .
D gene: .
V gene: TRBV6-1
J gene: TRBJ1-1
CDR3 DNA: TGTGCCAGCACTATAACAGAAAGAAACACTGAAGCTTTCTTT
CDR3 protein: CASTITERNTEAFF

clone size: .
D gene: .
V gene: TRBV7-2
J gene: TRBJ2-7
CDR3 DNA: TGTGCCAGCAGCTTAGGGGTCAGGATGTTCGACTTC
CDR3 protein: CASSLGVRMFDF

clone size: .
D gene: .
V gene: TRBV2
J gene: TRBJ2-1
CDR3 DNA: TGTGCCAGCAGTGGATGGCCTAGCGACTACAATGAGCAGTTCTTC
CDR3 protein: CASSGWPSDYNEQFF

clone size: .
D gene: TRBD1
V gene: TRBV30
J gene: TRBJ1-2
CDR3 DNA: TGTGCCTGTGCGAAAGGGACAGGGAGAGTCGACTATGGCTACACCTTC
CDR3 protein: CACAKGTGRVDYGYTF

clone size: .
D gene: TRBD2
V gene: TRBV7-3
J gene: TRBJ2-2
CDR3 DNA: TGTGCCAGCAGCACCCGGGGAGGGGCCGGGGAGCTGTTTTTT
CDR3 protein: CASSTRGGAGELFF

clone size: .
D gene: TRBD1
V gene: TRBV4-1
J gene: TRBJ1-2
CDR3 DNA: TGCGCCAGCAGCCAGACCCGGACAGGCCGATTAGACACCTTC
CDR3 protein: CASSQTRTGRLDTF

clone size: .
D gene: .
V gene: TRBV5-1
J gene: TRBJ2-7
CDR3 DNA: TGCGCCAGCAGCTTTGCAGGCTACGAGCAGTACTTC
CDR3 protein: CASSFAGYEQYF

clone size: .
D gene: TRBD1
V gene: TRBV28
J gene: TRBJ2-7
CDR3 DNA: TGTGCCAGCAGTTCCCTTGACAGGGGTTTCTCCGAGCAGTACTTC
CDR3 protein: CASSSLDRGFSEQYF

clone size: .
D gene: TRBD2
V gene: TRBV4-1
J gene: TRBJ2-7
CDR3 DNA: TGCGCCAGCAGCGTCCGCGGTGGACTAGCGGGAGGGCCATGGGAGCAGTACTTC
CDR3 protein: CASSVRGGLAGGPWEQYF

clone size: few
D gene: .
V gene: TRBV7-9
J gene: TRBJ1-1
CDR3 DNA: TGTGCCAGCAGCCAAAACACAGGGTTCAACACTGAAGCTTTCTTT
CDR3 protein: CASSQNTGFNTEAFF

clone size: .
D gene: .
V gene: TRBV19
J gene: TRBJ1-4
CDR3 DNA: TGTGCCAGTAGCTCAGGTGGGGGGGAAAAACTGTTTTTT
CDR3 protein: CASSSGGGEKLFF